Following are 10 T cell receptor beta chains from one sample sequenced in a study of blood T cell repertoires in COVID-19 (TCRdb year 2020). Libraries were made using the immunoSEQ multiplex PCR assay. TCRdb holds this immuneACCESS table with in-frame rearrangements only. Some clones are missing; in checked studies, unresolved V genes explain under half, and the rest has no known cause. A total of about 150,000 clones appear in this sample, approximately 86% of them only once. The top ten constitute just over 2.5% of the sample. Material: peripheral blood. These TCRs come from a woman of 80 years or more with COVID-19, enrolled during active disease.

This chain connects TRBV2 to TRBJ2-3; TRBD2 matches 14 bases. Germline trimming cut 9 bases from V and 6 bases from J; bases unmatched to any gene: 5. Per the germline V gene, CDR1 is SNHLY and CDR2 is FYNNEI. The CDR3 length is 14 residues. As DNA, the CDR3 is TGTGCCAGGCCGGGACTAGCGGGAGCCGATACGCAGTATTTT. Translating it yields CARPGLAGADTQYF.

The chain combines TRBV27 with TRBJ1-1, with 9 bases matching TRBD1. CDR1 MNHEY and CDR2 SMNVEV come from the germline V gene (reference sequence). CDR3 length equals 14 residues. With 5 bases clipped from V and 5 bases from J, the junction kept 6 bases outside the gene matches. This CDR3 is CASSPRDRVTEAFF. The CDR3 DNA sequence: TGTGCCAGCAGTCCTCGGGACAGGGTTACTGAAGCTTTCTTT.

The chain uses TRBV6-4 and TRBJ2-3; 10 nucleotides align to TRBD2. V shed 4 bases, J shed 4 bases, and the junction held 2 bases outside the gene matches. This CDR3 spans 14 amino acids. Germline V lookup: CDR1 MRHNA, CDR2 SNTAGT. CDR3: CASSAGTSADTQYF. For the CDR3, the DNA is TGTGCCAGCAGTGCAGGGACTAGCGCAGATACGCAGTATTTT.

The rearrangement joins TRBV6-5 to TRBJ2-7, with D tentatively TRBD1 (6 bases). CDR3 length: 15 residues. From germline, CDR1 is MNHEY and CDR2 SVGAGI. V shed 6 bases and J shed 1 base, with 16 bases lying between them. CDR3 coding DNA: TGTGCCAGCAGCGGGGCCAAGACAGGATCCTACGAGCAGTACTTC. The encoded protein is CASSGAKTGSYEQYF.

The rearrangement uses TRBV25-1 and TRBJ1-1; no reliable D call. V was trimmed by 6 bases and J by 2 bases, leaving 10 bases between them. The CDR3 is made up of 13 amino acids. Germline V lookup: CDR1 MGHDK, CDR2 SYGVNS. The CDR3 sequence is CASSTRVNTEAFF. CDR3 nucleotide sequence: TGTGCCAGCAGCACTCGCGTCAACACTGAAGCTTTCTTT.

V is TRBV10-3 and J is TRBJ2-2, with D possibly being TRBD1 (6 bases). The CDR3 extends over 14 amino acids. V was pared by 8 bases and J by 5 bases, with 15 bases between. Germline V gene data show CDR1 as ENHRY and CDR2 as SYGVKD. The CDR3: CAIGPGVGTGELFF. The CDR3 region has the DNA TGTGCCATCGGTCCAGGGGTCGGGACCGGGGAGCTGTTTTTT.

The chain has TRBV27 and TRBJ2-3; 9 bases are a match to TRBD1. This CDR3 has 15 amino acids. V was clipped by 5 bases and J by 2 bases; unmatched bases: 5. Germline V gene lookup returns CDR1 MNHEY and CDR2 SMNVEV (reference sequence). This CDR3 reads CASSKGQGTTDTQYF. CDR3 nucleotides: TGTGCCAGCAGTAAGGGACAGGGTACCACAGATACGCAGTATTTT.

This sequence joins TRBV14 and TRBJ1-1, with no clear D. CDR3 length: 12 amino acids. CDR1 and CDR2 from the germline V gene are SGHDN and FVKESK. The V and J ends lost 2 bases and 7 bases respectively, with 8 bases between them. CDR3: CASSQNPIEAFF. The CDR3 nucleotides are TGTGCCAGCAGCCAAAACCCTATTGAAGCTTTCTTT.

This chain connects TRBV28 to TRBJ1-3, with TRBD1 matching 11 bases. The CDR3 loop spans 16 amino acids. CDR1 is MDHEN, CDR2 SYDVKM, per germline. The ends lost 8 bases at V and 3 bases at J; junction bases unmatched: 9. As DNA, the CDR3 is TGTGCCAGCGAAAATCCCGGGACAGGGGGTGGAAACACCATATATTTT. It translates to CASENPGTGGGNTIYF.

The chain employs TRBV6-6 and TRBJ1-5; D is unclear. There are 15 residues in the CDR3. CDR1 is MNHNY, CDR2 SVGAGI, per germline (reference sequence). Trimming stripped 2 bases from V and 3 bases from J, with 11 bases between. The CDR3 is CASSYGRAANQPQHF. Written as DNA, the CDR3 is TGTGCCAGCAGTTACGGGCGGGCAGCCAATCAGCCCCAGCATTTT.